This TCR beta chain originates from a study of blood T cell repertoires in COVID-19. Turning to the study itself: Both acute and convalescent COVID-19 samples were obtained from the United States, Italy and Spain.

Authors' processing steps: Estimates of nucleated cell counts were drawn from the amplification of reference gene primers. Assay used: immunoSEQ multiplex PCR; TCRdb lists only in-frame clones, some missing. The V and J calls and clone size are taken from that table; D and trimming were inferred from the DNA. There are approximately 300,000 clones in the sample; approximately 85% occur only once, and roughly 4% lies in the top ten. Participants came from roughly 25 US areas, aged about 18 to 90 years. Cohorts were based on clinical histories the participants reported. The trim removed 0 bases at V and 6 bases at J, leaving 4 bases unmatched. Germline V lookup: CDR1 SGHRS, CDR2 YFSETQ. This CDR3 is built from 15 residues.

Material: PBMCs or T cells enriched from blood (not recorded which). The TCR was taken from a woman in her twenties or thirties who had recovered from COVID-19. The genes are TRBV5-1 and TRBJ1-5, with 9 bases identical to TRBD1. The CDR3 sequence is CASSLGQGVGQPQHF. The CDR3 DNA reads as TGCGCCAGCAGCTTGGGACAGGGGGTGGGTCAGCCCCAGCATTTT.